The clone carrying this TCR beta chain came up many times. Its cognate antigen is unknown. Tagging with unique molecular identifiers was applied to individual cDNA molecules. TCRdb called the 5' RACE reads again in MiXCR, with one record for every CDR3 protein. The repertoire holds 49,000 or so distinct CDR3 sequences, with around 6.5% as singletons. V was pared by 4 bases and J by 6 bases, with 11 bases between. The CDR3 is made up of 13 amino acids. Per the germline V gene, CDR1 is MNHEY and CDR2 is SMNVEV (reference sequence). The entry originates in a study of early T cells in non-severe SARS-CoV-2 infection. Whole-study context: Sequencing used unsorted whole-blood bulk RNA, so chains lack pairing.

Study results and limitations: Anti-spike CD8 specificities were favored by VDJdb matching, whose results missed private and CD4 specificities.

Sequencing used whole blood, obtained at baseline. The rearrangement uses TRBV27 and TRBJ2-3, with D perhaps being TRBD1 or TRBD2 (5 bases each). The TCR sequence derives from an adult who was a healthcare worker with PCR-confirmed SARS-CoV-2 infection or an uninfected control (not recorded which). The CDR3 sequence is CASSYGAGDTQYF. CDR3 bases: TGTGCCAGCAGTTACGGGGCTGGGGATACGCAGTATTTT.